One and the same sample provided the 13 T cell receptor beta chains below, sequenced in a study of OX40 agonist ivuxolimab in advanced cancers. Clones were read by immunoSEQ multiplex PCR, and TCRdb kept only the in-frame ones, dropping some. This table holds 86,000 or so clones, about 90% found once. This specimen was CD4+ or CD8+ T cells sorted from blood, taken in a trial of the OX40 agonist ivuxolimab. These receptors were obtained from an adult with an advanced solid tumor such as melanoma, head and neck, liver or kidney cancer.

This clone was picked up a small number of times. J is TRBJ1-1 and V is TRBV13; 7 bases match TRBD1. CDR1 is PRHDT, CDR2 FYEKMQ, per germline (reference sequence). V dropped 5 bases and J dropped 4; count of bases not matched to a gene: 7. CDR3 size: 14 residues. CDR3 nucleotides: TGTGCCAGCAGCGGAAACAGGGGTGTCACTGAAGCTTTCTTT. Protein: CASSGNRGVTEAFF.

This chain links TRBV7-9 with TRBJ1-5; no clear D. The CDR3 has 13 residues. Germline assignment: CDR1 SEHNR and CDR2 FQNEAQ (reference sequence). Trimming stripped 5 bases from V and 0 bases from J, with 5 bases between. The CDR3 DNA follows: TGTGCCAGCAGCCCCAGTAGCAATCAGCCCCAGCATTTT. Protein: CASSPSSNQPQHF.

The chain combines TRBV28 with TRBJ1-5; D unresolved. With 1 base removed from V and 0 bases from J, the gap between germline ends came to 13 bases. Germline V gene sequence: CDR1 MDHEN, CDR2 SYDVKM. CDR3 size: 17 residues. For the CDR3, the DNA is TGTGCCAGCAGTTTATTTGTGGCAGGCTCTAGCAATCAGCCCCAGCATTTT. It translates to CASSLFVAGSSNQPQHF.

The rearrangement uses TRBV27 and TRBJ2-1; 8 nucleotides agree with TRBD2. V trimming: 5 bases; J trimming: 8 bases; junction bases outside the gene matches: 11. This CDR3 comprises 15 residues. Germline lookup yields CDR1 MNHEY and CDR2 SMNVEV (reference sequence). The CDR3, as DNA: TGTGCCAGCAGTCCCTGGACTAGCCGGTTGGATGAGCAGTTCTTC. Amino acid sequence: CASSPWTSRLDEQFF.

Note on this clone: This sample includes further DNA sequences coding for the same CDR3. V usage is TRBV11-3 and J usage is TRBJ1-2; 9 bases are a match to TRBD1. The junction had 2 bases not matched to a gene; V was cut back by 5 bases and J by 4 bases. In germline, CDR1 is SGHNT, CDR2 YENEEA. CDR3 length: 13 amino acids. In nucleotides, the CDR3 is TGTGCCAGCAGCCTGGGACAGGGCTATGGCTACACCTTC. Translated: CASSLGQGYGYTF.

The chain uses TRBV7-8 and TRBJ2-3; a possible D gene is TRBD2 (5 bases). This CDR3 contains 12 residues. Germline V gene sequence: CDR1 SGHVS, CDR2 FQNEAQ. Between the trimmed V and J ends, which lost 10 bases and 3 bases, there was a span of 11 bases. CDR3 amino acids: CATSRRTDTQYF. In DNA form, the CDR3 reads TGTGCCACCTCCCGGAGGACAGATACGCAGTATTTT.

The J gene is TRBJ2-7, the V gene TRBV5-1; D is possibly TRBD2 (7 bases). The CDR3 is made up of 13 amino acids. The V end lost 0 bases, the J end lost 11 bases, and 15 bases lay between the germline ends. The V gene's germline CDR1 is SGHRS and CDR2 YFSETQ. The CDR3, as DNA: TGCGCCAGCAGCTTGGCTGTAGGGGGGGTTAAGTACTTC. Translation gives CASSLAVGGVKYF.

The chain couples TRBV19 to TRBJ2-7; a weak D match, TRBD2 (5 bases). The CDR3 is made up of 15 amino acids. The ends were cut back, 4 bases at V and 3 bases at J, with 16 bases in the middle. Germline values: CDR1 LNHDA, CDR2 SQIVND (reference sequence). In nucleotides, the CDR3 is TGTGCCAGTAGTAGAACGGGGTTAACGGGCTACGAGCAGTACTTC. Protein product: CASSRTGLTGYEQYF.

The V and J genes are TRBV9 and TRBJ1-1; TRBD1 is a possible D gene (5 bases). Trimming took off 4 bases at V and 6 bases at J, with 19 bases between the two ends. Germline CDR1 SGDLS, CDR2 YYNGEE. CDR3 length: 15 amino acids. CDR3 bases: TGTGCCAGCAGCCCCCGGGGGGAGGGATTGCCTGAAGCTTTCTTT. Encoded protein: CASSPRGEGLPEAFF.

The rearrangement uses TRBV5-1 and TRBJ1-2; no clear D. V lost 6 bases and J 7 bases, leaving 10 bases between the germline ends. Germline CDR1 and CDR2: SGHRS and YFSETQ. CDR3 length: 11 residues. The CDR3 region has the DNA TGCGCCAGCAAACTTGAAGGTGGCTACACCTTC. Translating it yields CASKLEGGYTF.

By share, this clone counts as medium-sized. V is TRBV7-2 and J is TRBJ1-5; 7 bases map to TRBD1. CDR3 length: 13 residues. CDR1 and CDR2 (germline): SGHTA, FQGNSA. J was trimmed by 5 bases and V by 4 bases; bases with no gene match: 2. The DNA for the CDR3 is TGTGCCAGCAGCTACCAGGGGGATCAGCCCCAGCATTTT. It encodes CASSYQGDQPQHF. Drawing the rest from reference TRBV7-2 and TRBJ1-5, the complete variable domain is GAGVSQSPSNKVTEKGKDVELRCDPISGHTALYWYRQSLGQGLEFLIYFQGNSAPDKSGLPSDRFSAERTGGSVSTLTIQRTQQEDSAVYLCASSYQGDQPQHFGDGTRLSIL.

The chain employs TRBV5-1 and TRBJ1-1; 10 positions match TRBD1. Germline values: CDR1 SGHRS, CDR2 YFSETQ. The CDR3 is 15 residues long. Trimming cost V 4 bases and J 4 bases; bases outside gene matches: 7. The CDR3 DNA is TGCGCCAGCAGCCCCCACGGGACAGGGGCCACTGAAGCTTTCTTT. It codes for CASSPHGTGATEAFF.

The genes are TRBV5-1 and TRBJ1-1; 7 positions agree with TRBD1. V lost 6 bases and J lost 4; bases outside the gene matches: 9. Looked up from germline, CDR1 is SGHRS and CDR2 is YFSETQ. The CDR3 sequence is 14 residues long. This chain's CDR3 is CASNAGGLATEAFF. CDR3 nucleotides: TGCGCCAGCAACGCAGGGGGGTTGGCCACTGAAGCTTTCTTT.